Listed here are 25 T cell receptor beta chains from one sample, sequenced in a study of shared clonotypes between healthy human individuals (dated by TCRdb to 2020 to 2021). The library came from the immunoSEQ multiplex PCR assay. TCRdb mirrors the immuneACCESS table, restricted to in-frame sequences. Some clones are absent from its copies; in checked studies, under half trace to an unresolved V gene, and the reason for the others is unknown. A total of 2 million to 2.5 million clones appear in this sample, approximately 95% of them only once. Under 0.45% of the sample comes from the top ten. The sequencing input was naive CD4+ T cells from PBMCs. This specimen's cell subset or site label, interpreted: CD45RA+ positively selected. These receptors all stem from a man aged 18 to 29 in good health. Some clones in this sample may be carry-over from other donors' samples.

V is TRBV6-1 and J is TRBJ1-5, with D possibly TRBD1 on 6 matching bases. The CDR3 runs to 15 residues. The germline CDR1 and CDR2 sequences are MNHNS and SASEGT. The ends were cut back, 2 bases at V and 5 bases at J, with 13 bases in the middle. CDR3 protein: CASSERVGGDQPQHF. CDR3 nucleotide sequence: TGTGCCAGCAGTGAACGGGTAGGGGGGGATCAGCCCCAGCATTTT.

The genes are TRBV13 and TRBJ2-7, with D perhaps matching TRBD1 (5 bases). Trimming cost V 3 bases and J 5 bases, with 8 bases left between them. This CDR3 spans 12 amino acids. Germline CDR1 PRHDT, CDR2 FYEKMQ (reference sequence). CDR3 loop: CASSFRGHEQYF. Here the CDR3 DNA reads TGTGCCAGCAGCTTTAGGGGTCACGAGCAGTACTTC.

This chain uses TRBV30 with TRBJ1-3, with 7 bases fitting TRBD1. This CDR3 is 14 amino acids long. The V segment lost 8 bases and the J segment 0 bases; nucleotides outside the gene matches: 7. Germline CDR1 reads GTSNPN; CDR2 reads SVGIG (reference sequence). The CDR3 loop reads CATQTGSSGNTIYF. The CDR3 DNA is TGTGCCACCCAGACAGGGAGCTCTGGAAACACCATATATTTT.

The chain combines TRBV7-2 with TRBJ2-3; either TRBD1 or TRBD2 may fit D (5 bases each). The CDR3 has 15 residues. Germline assignment: CDR1 SGHTA and CDR2 FQGNSA. V gave up 6 bases and J gave up 9 bases, with 22 bases separating them. The CDR3 coding sequence is TGTGCCAGCAGATTTAGTCCCCTTGGGGGTTCCACGCAGTATTTT. Amino acid sequence: CASRFSPLGGSTQYF.

This chain uses TRBV5-1 with TRBJ2-7, with D possibly called TRBD1 or TRBD2 (5 bases each). Trimming left V 0 bases short and J 6 bases short, with 16 bases between. The CDR3 sequence is 15 residues long. CDR1 and CDR2 (germline): SGHRS, YFSETQ. CDR3 bases: TGCGCCAGCAGCTTGGTTCTCGGGGCCACCCCCGAGCAGTACTTC. Translation gives CASSLVLGATPEQYF. The full variable domain, completed using reference TRBV5-1 and TRBJ2-7, is KAGVTQTPRYLIKTRGQQVTLSCSPISGHRSVSWYQQTPGQGLQFLFEYFSETQRNKGNFPGRFSGRQFSNSRSEMNVSTLELGDSALYLCASSLVLGATPEQYFGPGTRLTVT.

The chain couples TRBV4-3 to TRBJ2-3; D ambiguous. Germline assignment: CDR1 LGHNA and CDR2 YSLEER. V was clipped by 1 base and J by 0 bases, with 11 bases between them. This CDR3 has 16 amino acids. The CDR3 sequence: CASSQVGVTSTDTQYF. CDR3 sequence (DNA): TGCGCCAGCAGCCAAGTTGGAGTGACTAGCACAGATACGCAGTATTTT.

Regarding this clone: Other DNA sequences in this sample translate to the same CDR3. The rearrangement links TRBV28 to TRBJ2-3; D is undetermined. Germline V gene data show CDR1 as MDHEN and CDR2 as SYDVKM. The CDR3 extends over 13 amino acids. Deletions cut 3 bases from V and 0 bases from J, with 4 bases between. The CDR3, as DNA: TGTGCCAGCAGTTTCCAGAGCACAGATACGCAGTATTTT. Residues: CASSFQSTDTQYF.

The chain carries TRBV25-1 and TRBJ2-3; the D gene is possibly TRBD2 (5 bases). Per germline, CDR1 MGHDK and CDR2 SYGVNS. The length of the CDR3 is 14 residues. V lost 4 bases to trimming and J lost 4 bases, with 12 bases between them. The CDR3: CASSADPGSDTQYF. The CDR3 coding sequence is TGTGCCAGCAGTGCCGACCCGGGGTCAGATACGCAGTATTTT. The full variable domain, with the rest looked up from reference TRBV25-1 and TRBJ2-3, is EADIYQTPRYLVIGTGKKITLECSQTMGHDKMYWYQQDPGMELHLIHYSYGVNSTEKGDLSSESTVSRIRTEHFPLTLESARPSHTSQYLCASSADPGSDTQYFGPGTRLTVL.

The chain carries TRBV6-4 and TRBJ2-6; D may be TRBD2 (6 bases). The CDR3 loop spans 18 amino acids. Trimming shortened V by 4 bases and J by 1 base, and 17 bases separated the two germline ends. Germline-derived CDR1 and CDR2 are MRHNA and SNTAGT. CDR3 residues: CASSANAGTYSGANVLTF. CDR3 sequence (DNA): TGTGCCAGCAGTGCCAACGCGGGAACCTATTCTGGGGCCAACGTCCTGACTTTC.

The table lists this clone with a few counts. The rearrangement joins TRBV13 to TRBJ1-1; maybe TRBD1 (6 bases). The CDR3 length is 13 residues. The V gene lost 8 bases and the J gene lost 3 bases, with 13 bases spanning the gap. The germline V gene has CDR1 PRHDT and CDR2 FYEKMQ (reference sequence). CDR3 region: CASLFRGDTEAFF. The DNA for the CDR3 is TGTGCCAGCTTGTTTAGGGGGGACACTGAAGCTTTCTTT.

This chain joins TRBV4-1 and TRBJ2-1, with D maybe TRBD1 (5 bases). This CDR3 has 16 residues. In germline, CDR1 is MGHRA, CDR2 YSYEKL. Trimming took 0 bases from V and 4 from J, leaving 13 bases between them. CDR3 loop: CASSQEGARLYNEQFF. CDR3 coding DNA: TGCGCCAGCAGCCAAGAAGGGGCCAGGCTATACAATGAGCAGTTCTTC.

The rearrangement links TRBV28 to TRBJ1-4; D ambiguous. V was clipped by 5 bases and J by 3 bases, with 7 bases between them. The V gene's germline CDR1 is MDHEN and CDR2 SYDVKM. There are 13 residues in the CDR3. This chain's CDR3 is CASSGEANEKLFF. CDR3 coding DNA: TGTGCCAGCAGTGGTGAGGCTAATGAAAAACTGTTTTTT.

This clone has just one count. V and J are TRBV18 and TRBJ1-2, with 8 bases lining up with TRBD1. After removal of 0 bases from V and 5 bases from J, the junction contained 11 bases not matched to a gene. The length of the CDR3 is 17 residues. Germline CDR1 reads KGHSH; CDR2 reads LQKENI. The DNA of the CDR3 is TGTGCCAGCTCACCACCGGGACAGGTTCCCCTGGCGTATGGCTACACCTTC. It encodes CASSPPGQVPLAYGYTF.

This clone has only one observation. The rearrangement joins TRBV11-2 to TRBJ1-1; TRBD1 is a possible D gene (6 bases). Germline V lookup: CDR1 SGHAT, CDR2 FQNNGV. The CDR3 has 12 amino acids. Trimming stripped 3 bases from V and 10 bases from J, with 12 bases between. This chain's CDR3 is CASSFTGRLAFF. In nucleotides, the CDR3 is TGTGCCAGCAGCTTTACAGGGAGATTAGCTTTCTTT.

The rearrangement joins TRBV28 to TRBJ1-4; D remains ambiguous. CDR1 and CDR2 from the germline V gene are MDHEN and SYDVKM. The CDR3 sequence is 15 residues long. V was clipped by 4 bases and J by 7 bases, with 16 bases between them. The CDR3, as DNA: TGTGCCAGCAGTTCCTCGTTAGGGAGGGCTGAAAAACTGTTTTTT. Protein: CASSSSLGRAEKLFF.

The chain carries TRBV2 and TRBJ2-7; D is unclear. This CDR3 is built from 11 residues. V was pared by 3 bases and J by 6 bases, with 6 bases between. CDR1 and CDR2 (germline): SNHLY, FYNNEI. The CDR3 loop reads CASSDLAEQYF. DNA of the CDR3: TGTGCCAGCAGTGACCTGGCCGAGCAGTACTTC.

The V call is TRBV19, the J call TRBJ2-7; D is perhaps TRBD2 (6 bases). Germline V gives CDR1 LNHDA, CDR2 SQIVND (reference sequence). Trimming shortened V by 3 bases and J by 5 bases, and 17 bases separated the two germline ends. This CDR3 contains 15 residues. This chain's CDR3 is CASSMGGSLFHEQYF. DNA of the CDR3: TGTGCCAGTAGTATGGGAGGTAGTCTCTTCCACGAGCAGTACTTC.

The J gene is TRBJ1-2, the V gene TRBV30; 8 bases match TRBD1. V was clipped by 1 base and J by 4 bases; unmatched bases: 5. CDR3 length: 14 residues. Germline V gives CDR1 GTSNPN, CDR2 SVGIG (reference sequence). CDR3 amino acids: CAWSADRVGYGYTF. The CDR3 nucleotides are TGTGCCTGGAGTGCGGACAGGGTTGGCTATGGCTACACCTTC.

The chain couples TRBV15 to TRBJ2-1; D gene ambiguous. V was shortened by 0 bases and J by 6 bases, with 6 bases between the two germline ends. There are 13 residues in the CDR3. Germline CDR1 is LNHNV and CDR2 is YYDKDF (reference sequence). The DNA for the CDR3 is TGTGCCACCAGCAGAGATCCCCCCAATGAGCAGTTCTTC. Translating gives CATSRDPPNEQFF.

As for this clone: This specimen includes other DNA sequences encoding the same CDR3. V gene TRBV2 combines with J gene TRBJ1-5; the match to TRBD1 covers 7 bases. V gave up 6 bases and J gave up 4 bases; unmatched junction bases: 3. Germline lookup yields CDR1 SNHLY and CDR2 FYNNEI. The CDR3 sequence is 13 residues long. The CDR3 here is CASRVQGNQPQHF. The CDR3 DNA reads as TGTGCCAGCAGAGTACAGGGGAATCAGCCCCAGCATTTT.

This clone was observed a few times. The sample has other DNA sequences that encode this CDR3 too. The chain employs TRBV30 and TRBJ1-1, with D uncertain. Trimming removed 0 bases from V and 6 bases from J, with 5 bases in between. Germline V gives CDR1 GTSNPN, CDR2 SVGIG (reference sequence). This CDR3 is built from 11 residues. The CDR3, as DNA: TGTGCCTGGAGTGTACGCTCTGAAGCTTTCTTT. Its translation: CAWSVRSEAFF.

About this clone itself: Other DNA sequences of this sample code for an identical CDR3. The chain carries TRBV28 and TRBJ1-3, with TRBD1 as a possible D gene (5 bases). The CDR3 sequence is 15 residues long. V was shortened by 2 bases and J by 0 bases, with 8 bases between the two germline ends. Germline CDR1 MDHEN, CDR2 SYDVKM. CDR3 amino acids: CASSLGGVSGNTIYF. The CDR3 DNA reads as TGTGCCAGCAGTTTAGGGGGTGTCTCTGGAAACACCATATATTTT.

V is TRBV6-6 and J is TRBJ2-7; tentative D call: TRBD2 (6 bases). Looked up from germline, CDR1 is MNHNY and CDR2 is SVGAGI (reference sequence). Trimming took off 6 bases at V and 6 bases at J, with 15 bases between the two ends. This CDR3 contains 13 residues. The CDR3 DNA sequence: TGTGCCAGCAGGCGGGACGGTGTTGGCGAGCAGTACTTC. Its protein is CASRRDGVGEQYF.

The chain employs TRBV6-5 and TRBJ1-1; the match to TRBD1 covers 9 bases. CDR3 length: 13 residues. From germline, CDR1 is MNHEY and CDR2 SVGAGI. Trimming cost V 5 bases and J 10 bases; bases outside gene matches: 8. The chain's CDR3 is CASSGTGGLSAFF. DNA of the CDR3: TGTGCCAGCAGTGGTACAGGGGGCTTGTCAGCTTTCTTT.

The chain employs TRBV5-1 and TRBJ1-1; 7 bases are a match to TRBD1. Germline CDR1 is SGHRS and CDR2 is YFSETQ. V was pared by 3 bases and J by 0 bases, with 5 bases of the junction left unmatched. The CDR3 length is 15 residues. The CDR3 is CASSSTGVMNTEAFF. CDR3 DNA: TGCGCCAGCAGCTCCACAGGGGTCATGAACACTGAAGCTTTCTTT.